This paragraph covers one TCR beta chain sequence. This clonotype was picked up a small number of times. Its antigen has not been determined. No much larger clone is present one base from it, and per-base qualities are unavailable. PBMCs were isolated by Ficoll-Paque density gradient centrifugation. Sequencing took place on an Illumina NovaSeq 6000. TCRalpha and TCRbeta cDNA libraries were built by 5'RACE with constant-segment primers, adding sample barcodes and unique molecular identifiers. Trizol reagent was used to extract RNA from every sample. Library amplification was performed in two PCR steps, and a second sample barcode and Illumina TruSeq adapters were introduced in the second step. The libraries were sequenced on an Illumina NovaSeq using 2 x 150 bp paired-end reads. On the authors' methods: Reads were demultiplexed and collapsed into UMI-guided consensus sequences with migec v1.2.7. Using mixcr v2.1.11, the UMI consensuses were aligned to TRA and TRB V and J templates and assembled into clonotypes. A clonotype was counted as expanded or contracted only if both edgeR and NoisET called the change significant, with noise models trained on biological replicates. edgeR calls used a false discovery rate-adjusted p below 0.01 and a log2 fold-change threshold of 1. As an exploratory analysis of dynamics, max-normalized trajectories of the 1000 most abundant clonotypes were examined with PCA combined with hierarchical clustering. Each responding clone was given a CD4 or CD8 phenotype based on the CD4+ and CD8+ repertoires, which had been sequenced separately. Using fastp at Q25 and MiXCR, TCRdb reprocessed the public reads and kept productive beta chains. Duplicate CDR3 protein sequences are folded into a single record with the most common DNA and genes. V and J calls and clone size were set by TCRdb, not the authors. This sample gives 350,000 to 450,000 distinct CDR3 sequences in total; more than 20% of them show up just once. The ten biggest clones cover around 8.8% of the sample.

The entry originates in a study of T-cell memory formation after mild COVID-19 (dated by TCRdb to 2020 to 2023). For context, the study as a whole: TCR sequence clusters from the two donors were largely donor specific. In a couple of donors, T-cell clones that expanded and contracted after mild COVID-19 were tracked by sequencing TCRalpha and TCRbeta repertoires over time. Two young, previously healthy adult volunteers made up the cohort, one male and one female.

Beyond this particular receptor, the publication reports: SARS-CoV-2 specificity of the second-wave clones peaking on day 37 was not confirmed. The study included only a couple of mild cases, and larger cohorts that include severe cases with pre-infection samples were judged to be necessary. From day 15 to 85, contracting clones showed balanced CD4/CD8 phenotypes, whereas a second wave of clones that expanded from day 15 to 37 leaned towards CD4+. Contracting CD4+ clones were located mainly in the CM and EM memory subsets, whereas CD8+ clones were found to be enriched in EMRA. The detection of some responding clones in pre-infection memory suggests that pre-existing cross-reactive memory T cells joined the SARS-CoV-2 response.

Reading from cysteine to phenylalanine, the CDR3 counts 17 amino acids. The only DNA kept is the CDR3, 51 bases in frame from the first base. V lost 1 base and J lost 0 bases, and the count of bases not matched to a germline gene is 4. CDR1 is given as LGHNA and CDR2 as YNFKEQ, both from the germline V gene. Sequenced input: PBMCs or a T cell subset sorted from them (not recorded which). Rearrangement joined TRBV4-2 to TRBJ2-1; 9 bases in the middle match TRBD2. This receptor was identified in an adult woman who had mild COVID-19 (a few samples of this study predate the infection). The sample titles of this study are shuffled in the database, so cell type and time point are left out; the donor was told from shared clones. The sequence in DNA is TGTGCCAGCAGCCAAGTCGCTAGCGGGATCTCCTACAATGAGCAGTTCTTC. Its coded protein is CASSQVASGISYNEQFF.